The 9 T cell receptor beta chains in this list originate from one sample, sequenced in a study of OX40 agonist ivuxolimab in advanced cancers. Here immunoSEQ multiplex PCR was the method, and the copy in TCRdb shows in-frame clones only, minus some. The table shows 75,000 to 95,000 clones, with more than 75% occurring only once. The sample was CD4+ or CD8+ T cells sorted from blood, taken in a trial of the OX40 agonist ivuxolimab. The source is an adult with an advanced solid tumor such as melanoma, head and neck, liver or kidney cancer.

The rearrangement joins TRBV30 to TRBJ2-5; D gene ambiguous. The germline CDR1 and CDR2 sequences are GTSNPN and SVGIG (reference sequence). The length of the CDR3 is 12 residues. Trimming left V 4 bases short and J 2 bases short, with 8 bases between. The CDR3 is CAWKGGQETQYF. For the CDR3, the DNA is TGTGCCTGGAAGGGCGGTCAAGAGACCCAGTACTTC.

The V call is TRBV5-1, the J call TRBJ2-5; D might be TRBD1 (6 bases). V lost 4 bases, J lost 3 bases, and 10 bases lay in between. CDR1 is SGHRS, CDR2 YFSETQ, per germline. This CDR3 is 13 amino acids long. CDR3 protein: CASSLGQEETQYF. The CDR3 bases are TGCGCCAGCAGCCTGGGACAAGAAGAGACCCAGTACTTC. The variable domain in full, completed from reference TRBV5-1 and TRBJ2-5, reads KAGVTQTPRYLIKTRGQQVTLSCSPISGHRSVSWYQQTPGQGLQFLFEYFSETQRNKGNFPGRFSGRQFSNSRSEMNVSTLELGDSALYLCASSLGQEETQYFGPGTRLLVL.

The chain is built from TRBV2 and TRBJ1-5; D remains unclear. CDR1 and CDR2 from the germline V gene are SNHLY and FYNNEI. The CDR3 consists of 13 residues. V was shortened by 4 bases and J by 9 bases, with 13 bases between the two germline ends. This chain's CDR3 is CASSGETTSPQHF. The CDR3 DNA follows: TGTGCCAGCAGTGGGGAGACGACCTCGCCCCAGCATTTT.

This sequence joins TRBV19 and TRBJ2-7, with 7 bases identical to TRBD2. Germline CDR1 LNHDA, CDR2 SQIVND (reference sequence). The CDR3 length is 14 residues. V shed 5 bases and J 0 bases; nucleotides not matched to a gene: 4. CDR3 bases: TGTGCCAGTAGTGGGGCTAGCGGCTCCTACGAGCAGTACTTC. Its protein is CASSGASGSYEQYF.

The genes are TRBV28 and TRBJ1-5; the match to TRBD1 covers 10 bases. The V and J ends lost 7 bases and 5 bases, in that order; junction bases with no gene match: 8. Germline assignment: CDR1 MDHEN and CDR2 SYDVKM. CDR3 size: 15 residues. The CDR3 region is CASNFRGTGDQPQHF. Here the CDR3 DNA reads TGTGCCAGCAACTTCCGAGGGACAGGGGATCAGCCCCAGCATTTT.

The chain is built from TRBV11-3 and TRBJ2-7; 7 nucleotides agree with TRBD1. The germline gives CDR1 SGHNT, CDR2 YENEEA. This CDR3 spans 13 amino acids. Trimming cost V 5 bases and J 7 bases; bases outside gene matches: 8. The CDR3 loop is CASSRDRPWEQYV. CDR3 DNA sequence: TGTGCCAGCAGCAGGGACAGACCGTGGGAGCAGTACGTC.

The CDR3 sequence is CASSLEATGELFF. The CDR3 nucleotides are TGTGCCAGCAGCTTGGAAGCAACCGGGGAGCTGTTTTTT. The V and J genes are TRBV5-5 and TRBJ2-2; D is ambiguous. CDR3 size: 13 residues. Trimming pared 0 bases from V and 5 bases from J, leaving 5 bases between. CDR1 is SGHKS, CDR2 YYEKEE, per germline (reference sequence).

The chain uses TRBV9 and TRBJ2-7; unclear D gene. V lost 3 bases to trimming and J lost 1 base, with 11 bases between them. CDR3 length equals 14 residues. Germline V gives CDR1 SGDLS, CDR2 YYNGEE. The CDR3 nucleotides are TGTGCCAGCAGCGCAGGCCCCGAATCCTACGAGCAGTACGTC. Translation: CASSAGPESYEQYV.

The chain links TRBV11-2 to TRBJ1-2; D is uncertain. Trimming took 1 base from V and 2 from J, leaving 5 bases between them. The CDR3 loop spans 13 amino acids. Germline V gene lookup returns CDR1 SGHAT and CDR2 FQNNGV. The CDR3 region is CASSLAENYGYTF. CDR3 in DNA: TGTGCCAGCAGCTTAGCAGAAAACTATGGCTACACCTTC.